These T cell receptor beta chains were read from a single sample in a study of blood T cell repertoires in COVID-19. Only in-frame clones appear in the TCRdb table, and some are missing; sequencing was by immunoSEQ multiplex PCR. The table records about 280,000 clones, 90% of them present only once. Material for sequencing was PBMCs or T cells enriched from blood (not recorded which). These receptors originate from a woman in her late teens or twenties with acute COVID-19. The CDR3 runs from the conserved cysteine through the conserved F or W. A D gene is named only where the DNA matches it firmly.

>TRBJ2-7|TRBV4-1|TRBD2
CASSRPGLAGEYEQYF
>TRBJ2-6|TRBV7-2|.
CASRQTSGANVLTF
>TRBJ2-1|TRBV12-3/TRBV12-4|.
CASSFRGFNEQFF
>TRBJ2-7|TRBV25-1|TRBD1
CASRGTGSFYEQYF
>TRBJ2-7|TRBV10-3|TRBD1
CAISARDRAYEQYF
>TRBJ1-5|TRBV19|TRBD1
CASSWDRGLNQPQHF
>TRBJ2-7|TRBV15|.
CATSRDALGGYEQYF
>TRBJ1-6|TRBV2|TRBD1
CASSDDRGQRNSPLHF
>TRBJ2-7|TRBV5-8|TRBD2
CASSNAGVSYEQYF
>TRBJ2-1|TRBV5-1|TRBD1
CASSSGGGDSYNEQFF
>TRBJ2-7|TRBV11-2|TRBD2
CASSTISGRPYEQYF
>TRBJ1-4|TRBV28|.
CASGGEVGEKLFF
>TRBJ2-1|TRBV6-2/TRBV6-3|TRBD2
CASSYSTWVASGASYNEQFF
>TRBJ1-2|TRBV28|TRBD1
CASSLEGQGVDGYTF
>TRBJ1-3|TRBV30|TRBD1
CAWSARDRGRVNGNTIYF